What follows are 21 T cell receptor beta chains derived from one specimen sequenced in a study of T cells after yellow fever vaccination. TCRdb reprocessed the 5' RACE reads with MiXCR, giving one entry per CDR3 protein. The table has more than 110,000 distinct CDR3 sequences, less than 8.5% seen once. The sequences come from CD4+ T cells sorted from PBMCs, collected 10 days after the yellow fever booster vaccination. Receptors were obtained from a man aged 25 to 40 who received the YFV17D yellow fever vaccine.

The chain links TRBV20-1 to TRBJ2-1, with D maybe TRBD2 (6 bases). The length of the CDR3 is 13 residues. With 4 bases removed from V and 8 bases from J, the gap between germline ends came to 15 bases. CDR1 and CDR2 from the germline V gene are DFQATT and SNEGSKA (reference sequence). In nucleotides, the CDR3 is TGCAGTGCTAATAGCGGAGCTCGCGATGAGCAGTTCTTC. This sequence encodes CSANSGARDEQFF.

This clonotype was seen ten or more times. V and J are TRBV4-3 and TRBJ2-4, with D possibly called TRBD1 or TRBD2 (6 bases each). Germline assignment: CDR1 LGHNA and CDR2 YSLEER. The CDR3 runs to 16 residues. V was shortened by 1 base and J by 1 base, with 11 bases between the two germline ends. The CDR3 region has the DNA TGCGCCAGCAGCCAAGGAAAAGGGGGGGCCAAAAACATTCAGTACTTC. Translating gives CASSQGKGGAKNIQYF.

The chain employs TRBV20-1 and TRBJ2-3; 11 bases map to TRBD2. The germline V gene encodes CDR1 DFQATT and CDR2 SNEGSKA (reference sequence). The length of the CDR3 is 14 residues. The junction had 3 bases not matched to a gene; V was cut back by 4 bases and J by 3 bases. The CDR3 DNA follows: TGCAGTGCTAATCCTAGCGGGAGGACAGATACGCAGTATTTT. Amino acid sequence: CSANPSGRTDTQYF.

This clonotype was picked up many times. The genes are TRBV28 and TRBJ2-1; D might be TRBD1 (5 bases). Germline CDR1 is MDHEN and CDR2 is SYDVKM. Trimming pared 5 bases from V and 10 bases from J, leaving 9 bases between. The CDR3 sequence is 11 residues long. The CDR3 loop is CASSHRQEQFF. The CDR3 DNA is TGTGCCAGCAGTCACCGACAGGAGCAGTTCTTC.

The chain uses TRBV5-1 and TRBJ2-1, with 13 bases identical to TRBD2. Germline V gives CDR1 SGHRS, CDR2 YFSETQ. J gave up 0 bases and V 4 bases, and 10 bases lay outside the gene matches. The CDR3 covers 19 residues. CDR3 DNA: TGCGCCAGCAGCCGGGAACTAGCGGGAGGGCTGAGCTCCTACAATGAGCAGTTCTTC. Its protein is CASSRELAGGLSSYNEQFF.

The V and J genes are TRBV25-1 and TRBJ2-1, with 7 positions matching TRBD2. V was clipped by 4 bases and J by 8 bases; unmatched bases: 11. Germline V gene data show CDR1 as MGHDK and CDR2 as SYGVNS. The CDR3 covers 15 residues. The CDR3 protein is CASSVGGRGVHEQFF. As DNA, the CDR3 is TGTGCCAGCAGTGTAGGTGGGAGGGGTGTGCATGAGCAGTTCTTC.

This clonotype has a count of ten or more. The chain links TRBV9 to TRBJ2-3; TRBD2 is a possible D gene (5 bases). The CDR3 is 14 amino acids. Germline V lookup: CDR1 SGDLS, CDR2 YYNGEE. V lost 4 bases and J lost 1, with 10 bases in between. CDR3 in amino acids: CASSIWGGTDTQYF. In DNA form, the CDR3 reads TGTGCCAGCAGCATATGGGGAGGCACAGATACGCAGTATTTT.

Only a few counts were recorded for this clonotype. The chain has TRBV7-9 and TRBJ2-1, with D tentatively TRBD2 (6 bases). The CDR3 extends over 15 amino acids. Germline CDR1 is SEHNR and CDR2 is FQNEAQ (reference sequence). The V end lost 5 bases, the J end lost 7 bases, and 18 bases lay between the germline ends. CDR3 amino acids: CASSVTGTGGNEQFF. In DNA form, the CDR3 reads TGTGCCAGCAGCGTCACCGGGACTGGGGGGAATGAGCAGTTCTTC.

This clonotype has at least ten counts. The rearrangement joins TRBV5-1 to TRBJ2-1; TRBD2 matches 10 bases. The CDR3 extends over 15 amino acids. J gave up 8 bases and V 1 base, and 6 bases lay outside the gene matches. The germline V gene has CDR1 SGHRS and CDR2 YFSETQ. CDR3 nucleotide sequence: TGCGCCAGCAGCTTGAGCGGGAGGGCCGACCATGAGCAGTTCTTC. It is translated as CASSLSGRADHEQFF.

In this sample, this clonotype turned up a few times. A much larger clone lies a single base off, so this may be a read error. The chain has TRBV29-1 and TRBJ1-1; 7 nucleotides line up with TRBD1. CDR3 length: 13 amino acids. Losses at the gene ends were 7 bases for V and 6 bases for J; bases not matched to a gene: 11. Per the germline V gene, CDR1 is SQVTM and CDR2 is ANQGSEA. For the CDR3, the DNA is TGCAGCGCCCTGGGACAGATCAACGCTGAAGCTTTCTTT. Amino acids: CSALGQINAEAFF.

This clonotype was recorded at least ten times. This sequence joins TRBV11-2 and TRBJ2-5; D perhaps matches TRBD2 (5 bases). There are 13 residues in the CDR3. Trimming took 7 bases from V and 4 from J, leaving 13 bases between them. The V gene's germline CDR1 is SGHAT and CDR2 FQNNGV. DNA of the CDR3: TGTGCCAGCACCCCGGAGGTACCAGAGACCCAGTACTTC. This translates into CASTPEVPETQYF.

V gene TRBV12-3 or TRBV12-4 combines with J gene TRBJ1-5; D not resolved. The V gene lost 6 bases and the J gene lost 11 bases, with 11 bases spanning the gap. There are 11 residues in the CDR3. For the CDR3, the DNA is TGTGCCAGCAGGGCGGCGGGAACCCAGCATTTT. Translation gives CASRAAGTQHF.

This clonotype was seen repeatedly, ten times or more. This rearrangement joins TRBV5-1 to TRBJ2-2, with 9 bases that match TRBD2. The CDR3 covers 15 residues. The J segment lost 3 bases and the V segment lost 1 base, leaving 1 base of the junction unmatched. CDR1 and CDR2 from the germline V gene are SGHRS and YFSETQ. CDR3 coding DNA: TGCGCCAGCAGCTTGTTAGCGGGAGACACCGGGGAGCTGTTTTTT. Amino acid sequence: CASSLLAGDTGELFF. The complete variable domain, with remaining parts taken from reference TRBV5-1 and TRBJ2-2, reads KAGVTQTPRYLIKTRGQQVTLSCSPISGHRSVSWYQQTPGQGLQFLFEYFSETQRNKGNFPGRFSGRQFSNSRSEMNVSTLELGDSALYLCASSLLAGDTGELFFGEGSRLTVL.

This clonotype showed up many times. The chain employs TRBV12-3 or TRBV12-4 and TRBJ2-2; D is unresolved. The CDR3 is 12 residues long. Deletions cut 5 bases from V and 5 bases from J, with 6 bases between. The DNA for the CDR3 is TGTGCCAGCAGTCAAGGGACCGGGGAGCTGTTTTTT. Its translation: CASSQGTGELFF.

Many counts were recorded for this clonotype. The V and J genes are TRBV7-2 and TRBJ1-2, with D hard to call. The CDR3 extends over 14 amino acids. V gave up 0 bases and J gave up 7 bases, with 12 bases separating them. Germline V gene sequence: CDR1 SGHTA, CDR2 FQGNSA. CDR3 protein: CASSLAGSERGYTF. CDR3 coding DNA: TGTGCCAGCAGCTTAGCAGGGTCAGAGCGTGGCTACACCTTC.

Comment on this clonotype: This may come from a read error, since a much larger clone is one base off. This CDR3 is missing its conserved last phenylalanine or tryptophan, likely due to a read error. This chain uses TRBV5-5 with TRBJ2-4; maybe TRBD2 (6 bases). V lost 0 bases and J 6 bases, leaving 13 bases between the germline ends. CDR1 and CDR2 from the germline V gene are SGHKS and YYEKEE (reference sequence). The length of the CDR3 is 15 residues. DNA for the CDR3: TGTGCCAGCAGCTTGGGGTACGGGGGAGGAAACATTCAGTACTCC. As protein: CASSLGYGGGNIQYS.

The sample holds many counts of this clonotype. This chain links TRBV15 with TRBJ2-7, with a tentative D call TRBD2 (5 bases). Trimming stripped 1 base from V and 2 bases from J, with 15 bases between. There are 16 residues in the CDR3. CDR1 LNHNV and CDR2 YYDKDF come from the germline V gene (reference sequence). The CDR3 region is CATSRGGGGYPYEQYF. In DNA, the CDR3 is TGTGCCACCAGCAGAGGTGGCGGAGGCTACCCCTACGAGCAGTACTTC.

This clonotype has a count of ten or more. Mismatch with germline at one junction end may stem from a read error. V usage is TRBV7-2 and J usage is TRBJ1-1, with TRBD1 identical over 9 bases. CDR1 and CDR2 (germline): SGHTA, FQGNSA. This CDR3 has 15 residues. CDR3: CASLAGTGLNNEAFF. For the CDR3, the DNA is TGTGCCTCTTTAGCCGGGACAGGGCTGAACAATGAAGCTTTCTTT.

This clonotype was seen more than once but under ten times. The chain uses TRBV3-1 and TRBJ2-7; 10 nucleotides line up with TRBD2. CDR1 LGHDT and CDR2 YNNKEL come from the germline V gene (reference sequence). V was pared by 3 bases and J by 3 bases, with 8 bases of the junction left unmatched. CDR3 size: 16 residues. The DNA of the CDR3 is TGTGCCAGCAGCCAGGGTTTAGCGGGAGGAGGCTACGAGCAGTACTTC. As protein: CASSQGLAGGGYEQYF.

J is TRBJ2-2 and V is TRBV12-3 or TRBV12-4, with TRBD1 matching over 9 bases. This CDR3 has 15 residues. The ends lost 5 bases at V and 7 bases at J; junction bases unmatched: 8. The CDR3 reads CASSTGTGRVGELFF. CDR3 in DNA: TGTGCCAGCAGTACGGGGACAGGGAGGGTCGGGGAGCTGTTTTTT.

The CDR3 sequence: CASSPRTNTEAFF. CDR3 bases: TGTGCCAGCTCACCCCGCACGAACACTGAAGCTTTCTTT. This chain uses TRBV18 with TRBJ1-1; D is undetermined. The V end lost 3 bases, the J end lost 1 base, and 6 bases lay between the germline ends. Germline CDR1 reads KGHSH; CDR2 reads LQKENI. The CDR3 has 13 residues.